What follows is one TCR beta chain and its context. Its antigen is not identified. Data came from immunoSEQ multiplex PCR; TCRdb stores just in-frame clones and leaves some out. The sample has more than 150,000 clones; about 92% are singletons. The source of the sample is a study of T cell responses to AZD1222 COVID-19 vaccine. Study-wide points: Unmutated regions of variants are reportedly targeted by nearly half of spike-specific TCRs.

CDR3 size: 16 residues. Germline values: CDR1 SGDLS, CDR2 YYNGEE. Trimming took off 0 bases at V and 2 bases at J, with 12 bases between the two ends. The receptor was isolated from an adult in good health. This chain uses TRBV9 with TRBJ1-3; tentative D call: TRBD1 (6 bases). The sample was peripheral blood, taken on day 0 of AZD1222 vaccination. CDR3 nucleotides: TGTGCCAGCAGCGTAGTCGGCAGGGGTACTGGAAACACCATATATTTT. This gives the protein CASSVVGRGTGNTIYF.